One T cell receptor beta chain is described in this entry. Its antigen is unknown. This specimen belongs to a study of cytomegalovirus exposure and HLA in healthy donors. Study-wide points: Earlier analysis looked at TCR beta V segments, and most were productive about 87% or about 30% of the time. TRBV6-2, TRBV6-3 and some other V segments were unresolvable in 87-base-pair reads. Later on, a genetic analysis was performed. It linked a missense variant in DCLRE1C with V- and J-gene trimming of TCR beta.

The PCR made use of 60 Vbeta and 13 Jbeta primers. Clones were read by immunoSEQ multiplex PCR, and TCRdb kept only the in-frame ones, dropping some. The sample includes roughly 180,000 clones, 80% to 90% of them seen just once. Germline-derived CDR1 and CDR2 are MDHEN and SYDVKM. The V and J ends lost 6 bases and 8 bases respectively, with 22 bases between them. There are 16 residues in the CDR3. This receptor was obtained from a woman younger than 35 in good health and CMV-seronegative. Material: PBMCs. The chain joins TRBV28 to TRBJ1-4, with D possibly TRBD1 on 6 matching bases. This CDR3 is CASRPTGTKKWEKLFF. As DNA, the CDR3 is TGTGCCAGCAGGCCAACCGGGACAAAAAAATGGGAAAAACTGTTTTTT.